This T cell receptor (beta chain) was recovered during a study of CD8+ T cells in alopecia areata. This sample's treatment: oral pan-JAK inhibitor, 5-10 mg twice daily. It was from alopecia areata patients that lesional scalp punch biopsies and peripheral blood were collected. Trimming left V 5 bases short and J 3 bases short, with 8 bases between. The germline gives CDR1 SGHRS, CDR2 YFSETQ. There are 12 residues in the CDR3. Sequencing relied on a cDNA template that was reverse transcribed from extracted RNA. Sequenced by immunoSEQ multiplex PCR; TCRdb stores in-frame clones only, minus some. This table holds 190,000 or so clones, about 60% found once.

The TCR originated in a human donor with alopecia areata. The material sequenced was CD8+ T cells sorted from blood, taken at week 24, from a patient treated with tofacitinib. The V gene is TRBV5-1, the J gene TRBJ1-1; D not certain. CDR3 bases: TGCGCCAGCAGTGATCAATACACTGAAGCTTTCTTT. This translates into CASSDQYTEAFF.